Listed here are 19 T cell receptor beta chains from one sample, sequenced in a study of CD8 T cells in ankylosing spondylitis. In TCRdb, the 5' RACE reads were re-called with MiXCR into one record per CDR3 protein. Of 100,000 to 150,000 distinct CDR3 sequences in the sample, about a tenth are singletons; the top ten hold 2.5% to 3.5%. Material: blood, either unsorted or a sorted T cell fraction (not recorded which). These TCRs come from a male donor with ankylosing spondylitis or in good health (not recorded which).

This clonotype was recorded many times. This rearrangement joins TRBV6-2 or TRBV6-3 to TRBJ2-1; 9 bases match TRBD2. The CDR3 consists of 15 residues. CDR1 is MNHEY and CDR2 is SVGEGT in the germline V gene. V gave up 5 bases and J gave up 7 bases; unmatched junction bases: 9. The CDR3 loop is CASSLAGTATNEQFF. The CDR3 coding sequence is TGTGCCAGCAGTCTAGCGGGAACCGCTACAAATGAGCAGTTCTTC.

This clonotype was seen repeatedly, ten times or more. This chain uses TRBV4-3 with TRBJ2-1; 7 bases are a match to TRBD2. The length of the CDR3 is 18 residues. After removal of 0 bases from V and 3 bases from J, the junction contained 11 bases not matched to a gene. Germline V gene sequence: CDR1 LGHNA, CDR2 YSLEER. The CDR3 loop reads CASSQDLLASGIYNEQFF. The CDR3 DNA reads as TGCGCCAGCAGCCAAGATCTTTTGGCTAGCGGTATCTACAATGAGCAGTTCTTC.

At least ten counts were recorded for this clonotype. The CDR3 loop reads CASSLQGLGQYF. The CDR3 DNA sequence: TGTGCCAGCAGTCTCCAAGGGCTCGGGCAGTACTTC. The chain carries TRBV12-3 or TRBV12-4 and TRBJ2-7; the D is unclear. Trimming removed 5 bases from V and 9 bases from J, with 14 bases in between. This CDR3 is 12 amino acids long.

The gene calls are TRBV30 and TRBJ2-1; TRBD2 agrees at 10 bases. V lost 3 bases to trimming and J lost 2 bases; unmatched junction nucleotides: 4. Germline loops: CDR1 GTSNPN, CDR2 SVGIG (reference sequence). The CDR3 length is 15 residues. CDR3 in DNA: TGTGCCTGGAGACCCCTAGCGGGAGCCTACAATGAGCAGTTCTTC. This gives the protein CAWRPLAGAYNEQFF.

This clonotype showed up many times. The CDR3 region is CASSLGTGFYNSPLHF. CDR3 bases: TGTGCCAGCAGCTTGGGGACAGGCTTCTATAATTCACCCCTCCACTTT. The chain couples TRBV7-9 to TRBJ1-6; TRBD1 matches at 8 bases. Germline CDR1 is SEHNR and CDR2 is FQNEAQ (reference sequence). Trimming removed 3 bases from V and 3 bases from J; junction bases left unmatched: 4. CDR3 length equals 16 residues.

This clonotype turned up a few times. The rearrangement links TRBV20-1 to TRBJ2-3; 7 nucleotides align to TRBD1. Germline CDR1 reads DFQATT; CDR2 reads SNEGSKA (reference sequence). CDR3 size: 15 residues. V lost 6 bases to trimming and J lost 0 bases; unmatched junction nucleotides: 9. CDR3 nucleotide sequence: TGCAGTGCACCAGGACAGGTGAAAAGCACAGATACGCAGTATTTT. This sequence encodes CSAPGQVKSTDTQYF.

V is TRBV19 and J is TRBJ2-1; 9 bases are a match to TRBD2. V shed 7 bases and J 4 bases; nucleotides not matched to a gene: 11. The CDR3 length is 16 residues. The germline gives CDR1 LNHDA, CDR2 SQIVND (reference sequence). CDR3 residues: CASKGFRAGGYNEQFF. The CDR3 region has the DNA TGTGCCAGTAAAGGTTTTCGAGCGGGAGGTTACAATGAGCAGTTCTTC.

In its sample, this clonotype was seen many times. The chain recombines TRBV5-1 with TRBJ2-7, with a tentative D call TRBD2 (6 bases). The length of the CDR3 is 16 residues. Germline assignment: CDR1 SGHRS and CDR2 YFSETQ. V was trimmed by 0 bases and J by 3 bases, leaving 16 bases between them. CDR3 sequence reads: CASSLEDGSNLYEQYF. CDR3 bases: TGCGCCAGCAGCTTGGAAGACGGGAGCAACCTCTACGAGCAGTACTTC.

This clonotype was counted at least ten times. The genes are TRBV7-2 and TRBJ1-1; a possible D gene is TRBD1 (6 bases). Germline lookup yields CDR1 SGHTA and CDR2 FQGNSA. This CDR3 has 14 amino acids. With 5 bases removed from V and 3 bases from J, the gap between germline ends came to 13 bases. The CDR3 coding sequence is TGTGCCAGCAGCCGAAACAGGGCGGACACTGAAGCTTTCTTT. Translation: CASSRNRADTEAFF.

This clonotype was counted many times. CDR3 nucleotides: TGTGCCAGCAGTTACGGGCCGGGAGGCCCTAGCACAGATACGCAGTATTTT. This gives the protein CASSYGPGGPSTDTQYF. The J gene is TRBJ2-3, the V gene TRBV6-5; 7 nucleotides align to TRBD2. CDR3 length equals 17 residues. The ends lost 2 bases at V and 0 bases at J; junction bases unmatched: 8. Germline V gene data show CDR1 as MNHEY and CDR2 as SVGAGI.

This clonotype was picked up many times. The gene calls are TRBV20-1 and TRBJ2-5; a weak D match, TRBD2 (6 bases). Germline lookup yields CDR1 DFQATT and CDR2 SNEGSKA (reference sequence). Trimming took 3 bases from V and 5 from J, leaving 10 bases between them. CDR3 size: 12 residues. This CDR3 reads CSASGSGETQYF. In DNA, the CDR3 is TGCAGTGCTAGCGGGAGTGGTGAGACCCAGTACTTC.

The CDR3 DNA reads TGTGCCAGCAGCTTCGGGACAAAGACAGATACGCAGTATTTT. Its protein product is CASSFGTKTDTQYF. The chain combines TRBV7-9 with TRBJ2-3, with a tentative D call TRBD1 (6 bases). The CDR3 is 14 residues long. Germline V gives CDR1 SEHNR, CDR2 FQNEAQ (reference sequence). V was trimmed by 3 bases and J by 3 bases, leaving 10 bases between them.

This clonotype was picked up many times. J is TRBJ2-3 and V is TRBV20-1; 8 positions match TRBD1. The CDR3 contains 15 residues. CDR1 and CDR2 (germline): DFQATT, SNEGSKA (reference sequence). Germline trimming cut 0 bases from V and 14 bases from J; bases unmatched to any gene: 16. The CDR3 reads CSARDRSRGRGEMYF. CDR3 DNA sequence: TGCAGTGCTAGAGATCGGTCCAGGGGGCGCGGGGAAATGTATTTT.

Many counts were recorded for this clonotype. The genes are TRBV4-2 and TRBJ2-3, with 7 bases that match TRBD2. Germline assignment: CDR1 LGHNA and CDR2 YNFKEQ. This CDR3 is built from 16 residues. V was clipped by 7 bases and J by 0 bases; unmatched bases: 10. This CDR3 is CASKGSSGRSTDTQYF. The CDR3 DNA reads TGTGCCAGCAAGGGGTCTAGCGGAAGAAGCACAGATACGCAGTATTTT.

This clonotype was seen many times. The chain recombines TRBV4-2 with TRBJ2-7, with TRBD2 identical over 9 bases. Germline CDR1 LGHNA, CDR2 YNFKEQ. The J segment lost 1 base and the V segment lost 2 bases, leaving 12 bases of the junction unmatched. The CDR3 totals 18 residues. The CDR3 DNA is TGTGCCAGCAGCCAAAGGGGGAAAGGACTAGCGCCTTCCTACGAGCAGTACTTC. Protein: CASSQRGKGLAPSYEQYF.

This clonotype has a count of ten or more. V and J are TRBV30 and TRBJ1-4; D possibly corresponds to TRBD1 (5 bases). CDR3 length: 15 amino acids. V shed 0 bases and J shed 7 bases, with 15 bases lying between them. Germline loops: CDR1 GTSNPN, CDR2 SVGIG (reference sequence). The CDR3 nucleotides read TGTGCCTGGAGTGTAATTTTTCAGGGAAGTGAAAAACTGTTTTTT. Protein product: CAWSVIFQGSEKLFF.

This clonotype was observed at least ten times. V and J are TRBV5-1 and TRBJ1-1, with 11 bases aligning to TRBD1. Germline V gene sequence: CDR1 SGHRS, CDR2 YFSETQ. Losses at the gene ends were 0 bases for V and 6 bases for J; bases not matched to a gene: 7. CDR3 length: 16 amino acids. Written as DNA, the CDR3 is TGCGCCAGCAGCTTGGCGGGGACAGGGGGAGGCGCTGAAGCTTTCTTT. It encodes CASSLAGTGGGAEAFF.

At least ten counts were recorded for this clonotype. DNA for the CDR3: TGCAGTGCTAGAGATTTCGTAGCGGGAGTGCACGAGCAGTACTTC. Translation: CSARDFVAGVHEQYF. J is TRBJ2-7 and V is TRBV20-1; 9 bases align to TRBD2. The CDR3 runs to 15 residues. Germline CDR1 DFQATT, CDR2 SNEGSKA (reference sequence). The ends lost 0 bases at V and 5 bases at J; junction bases unmatched: 8.

V gene TRBV11-1 combines with J gene TRBJ2-1; TRBD2 agrees at 10 bases. J was trimmed by 5 bases and V by 1 base; bases with no gene match: 11. This CDR3 is built from 18 residues. Per the germline V gene, CDR1 is SGHAT and CDR2 is FQDESV (reference sequence). The CDR3 sequence: CASSLGPSGLAGDNEQFF. CDR3 DNA sequence: TGTGCCAGCAGCTTAGGCCCCAGTGGCCTAGCGGGGGACAATGAGCAGTTCTTC.